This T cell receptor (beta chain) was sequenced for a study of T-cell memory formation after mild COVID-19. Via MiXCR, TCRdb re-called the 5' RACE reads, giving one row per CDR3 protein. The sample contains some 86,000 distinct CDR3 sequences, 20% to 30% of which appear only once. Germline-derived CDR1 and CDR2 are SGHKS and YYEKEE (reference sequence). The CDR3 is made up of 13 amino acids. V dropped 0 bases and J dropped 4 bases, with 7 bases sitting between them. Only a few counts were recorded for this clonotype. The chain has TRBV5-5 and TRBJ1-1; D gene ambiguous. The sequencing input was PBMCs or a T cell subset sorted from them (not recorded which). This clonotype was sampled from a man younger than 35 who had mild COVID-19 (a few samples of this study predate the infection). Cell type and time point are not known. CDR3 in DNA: TGTGCCAGCAGCTTGGGCAGTCGCACTGAAGCTTTCTTT. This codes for CASSLGSRTEAFF.